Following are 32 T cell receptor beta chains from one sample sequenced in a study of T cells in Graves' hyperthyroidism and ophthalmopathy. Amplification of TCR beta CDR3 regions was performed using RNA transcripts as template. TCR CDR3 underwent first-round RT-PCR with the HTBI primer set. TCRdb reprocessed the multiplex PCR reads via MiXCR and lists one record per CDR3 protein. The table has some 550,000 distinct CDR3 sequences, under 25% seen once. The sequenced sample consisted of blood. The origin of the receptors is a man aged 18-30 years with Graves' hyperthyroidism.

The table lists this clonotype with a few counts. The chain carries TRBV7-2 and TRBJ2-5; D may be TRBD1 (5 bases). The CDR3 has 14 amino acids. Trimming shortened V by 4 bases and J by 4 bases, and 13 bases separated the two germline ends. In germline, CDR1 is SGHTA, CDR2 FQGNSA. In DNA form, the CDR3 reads TGTGCCAGCAGCTCACCAGGGTTCCCAGAGACCCAGTACTTC. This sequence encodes CASSSPGFPETQYF.

In DNA form, the CDR3 reads TGTGCCAGCGAAAGAGGGGGGCGCAATCAGCCCCAGCATTTT. This codes for CASERGGRNQPQHF. V is TRBV19 and J is TRBJ1-5; perhaps TRBD1 as D (6 bases). The CDR3 runs to 14 residues. The V and J ends lost 9 bases and 2 bases respectively, with 14 bases between them. Per the germline V gene, CDR1 is LNHDA and CDR2 is SQIVND (reference sequence).

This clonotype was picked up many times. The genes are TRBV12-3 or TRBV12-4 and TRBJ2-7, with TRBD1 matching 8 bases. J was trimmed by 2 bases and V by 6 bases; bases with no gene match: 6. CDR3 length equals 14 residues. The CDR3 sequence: CASSKQGVAYEQYF. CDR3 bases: TGTGCCAGCAGCAAACAGGGGGTTGCCTACGAGCAGTACTTC.

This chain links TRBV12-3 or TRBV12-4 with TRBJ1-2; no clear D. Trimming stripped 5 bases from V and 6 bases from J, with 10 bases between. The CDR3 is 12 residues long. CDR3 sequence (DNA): TGTGCCAGCAGTCAGAGCACTAATGGCTACACCTTC. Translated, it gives CASSQSTNGYTF.

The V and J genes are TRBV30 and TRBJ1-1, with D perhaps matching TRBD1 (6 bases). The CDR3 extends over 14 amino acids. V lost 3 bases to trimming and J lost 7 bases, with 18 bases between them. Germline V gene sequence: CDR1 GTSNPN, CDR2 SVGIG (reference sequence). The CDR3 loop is CAWRKGQRVDEAFF. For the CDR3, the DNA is TGTGCCTGGAGAAAAGGACAGAGAGTTGATGAAGCTTTCTTT.

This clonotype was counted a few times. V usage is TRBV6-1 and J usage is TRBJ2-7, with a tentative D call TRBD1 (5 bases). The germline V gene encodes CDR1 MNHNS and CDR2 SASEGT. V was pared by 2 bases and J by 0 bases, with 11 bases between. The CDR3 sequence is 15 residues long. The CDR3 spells CASSEPGLSSYEQYF. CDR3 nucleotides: TGTGCCAGCAGTGAACCAGGGCTCAGCTCCTACGAGCAGTACTTC.

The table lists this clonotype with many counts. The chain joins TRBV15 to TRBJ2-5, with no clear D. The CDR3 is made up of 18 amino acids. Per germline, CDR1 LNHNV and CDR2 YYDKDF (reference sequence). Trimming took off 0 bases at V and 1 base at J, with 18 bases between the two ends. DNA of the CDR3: TGTGCCACCAGCAGAGATACTGCATTCTCCTGGGGCCAAGAGACCCAGTACTTC. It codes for CATSRDTAFSWGQETQYF.

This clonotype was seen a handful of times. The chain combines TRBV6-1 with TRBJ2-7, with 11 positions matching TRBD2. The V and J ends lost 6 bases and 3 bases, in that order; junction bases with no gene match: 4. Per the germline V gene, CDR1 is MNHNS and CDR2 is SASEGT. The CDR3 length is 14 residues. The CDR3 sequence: CASRSGTSGYEQYF. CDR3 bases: TGTGCCAGCAGGTCCGGGACTAGCGGCTACGAGCAGTACTTC.

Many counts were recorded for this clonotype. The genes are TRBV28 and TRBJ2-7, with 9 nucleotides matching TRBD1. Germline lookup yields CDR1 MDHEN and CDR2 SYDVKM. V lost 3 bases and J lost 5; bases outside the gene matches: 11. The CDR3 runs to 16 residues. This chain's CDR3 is CASSFPSGTGLNEQYF. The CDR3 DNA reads TGTGCCAGCAGTTTCCCCTCCGGGACAGGGCTTAACGAGCAGTACTTC.

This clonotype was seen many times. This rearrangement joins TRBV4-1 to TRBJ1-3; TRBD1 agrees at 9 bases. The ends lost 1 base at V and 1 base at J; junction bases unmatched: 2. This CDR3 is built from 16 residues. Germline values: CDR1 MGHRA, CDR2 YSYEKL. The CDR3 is CASSQGTGASGNTIYF. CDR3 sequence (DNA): TGCGCCAGCAGCCAAGGGACAGGGGCTTCTGGAAACACCATATATTTT.

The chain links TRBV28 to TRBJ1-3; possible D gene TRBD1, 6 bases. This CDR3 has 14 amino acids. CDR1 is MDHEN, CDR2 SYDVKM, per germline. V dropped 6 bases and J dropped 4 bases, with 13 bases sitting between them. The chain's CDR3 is CASRPQGIGNTIYF. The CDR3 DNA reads TGTGCCAGCAGGCCACAGGGAATAGGAAACACCATATATTTT.

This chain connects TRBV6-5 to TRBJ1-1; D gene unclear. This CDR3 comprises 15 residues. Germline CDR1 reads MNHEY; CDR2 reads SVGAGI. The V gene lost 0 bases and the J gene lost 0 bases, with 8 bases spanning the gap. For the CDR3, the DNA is TGTGCCAGCAGTTACTCGTTACTGATGAACACTGAAGCTTTCTTT. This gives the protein CASSYSLLMNTEAFF.

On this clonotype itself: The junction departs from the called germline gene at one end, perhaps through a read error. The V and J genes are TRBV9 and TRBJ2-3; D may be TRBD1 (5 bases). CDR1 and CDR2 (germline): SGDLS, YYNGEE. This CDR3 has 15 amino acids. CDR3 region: CASSVATTATDTQSF. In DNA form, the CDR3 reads TGTGCCAGCAGCGTAGCTACGACAGCCACAGATACGCAGTCTTTT.

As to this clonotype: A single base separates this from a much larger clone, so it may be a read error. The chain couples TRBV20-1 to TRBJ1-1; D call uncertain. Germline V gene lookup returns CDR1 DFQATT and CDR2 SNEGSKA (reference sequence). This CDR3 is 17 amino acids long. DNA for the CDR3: TGCAGTGCCCCAGAGATAGAAACAGTTAGGATGAACACTGGAGCTTTCTTT. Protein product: CSAPEIETVRMNTGAFF.

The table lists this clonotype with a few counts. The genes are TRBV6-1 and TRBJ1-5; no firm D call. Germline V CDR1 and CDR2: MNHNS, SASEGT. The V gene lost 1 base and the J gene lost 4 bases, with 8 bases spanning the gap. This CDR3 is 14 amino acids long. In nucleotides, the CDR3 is TGTGCCAGCAGTGAAGTTGGGGTTAATCAGCCCCAGCATTTT. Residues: CASSEVGVNQPQHF.

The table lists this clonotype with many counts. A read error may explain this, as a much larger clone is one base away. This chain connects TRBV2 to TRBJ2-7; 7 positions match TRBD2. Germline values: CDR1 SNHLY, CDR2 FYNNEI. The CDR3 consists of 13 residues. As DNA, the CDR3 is TGTGGCAGCGGGGCTAGCCGTACCTACGAGCAGTACTTC. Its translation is CGSGASRTYEQYF.

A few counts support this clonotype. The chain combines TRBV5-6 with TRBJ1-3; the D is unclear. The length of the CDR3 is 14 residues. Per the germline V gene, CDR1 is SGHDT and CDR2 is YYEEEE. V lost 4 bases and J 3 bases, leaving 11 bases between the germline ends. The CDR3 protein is CASSRGEFGNTIYF. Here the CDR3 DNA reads TGTGCCAGCAGCCGCGGGGAGTTTGGAAACACCATATATTTT.

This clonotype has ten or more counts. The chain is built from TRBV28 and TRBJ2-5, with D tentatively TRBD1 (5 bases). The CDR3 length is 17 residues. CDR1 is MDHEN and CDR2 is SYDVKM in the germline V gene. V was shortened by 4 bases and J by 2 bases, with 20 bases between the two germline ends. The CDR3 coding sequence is TGTGCCAGCAGTTCCCTGGTATGGGGCGCAGGGCAAGAGACCCAGTACTTC. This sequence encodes CASSSLVWGAGQETQYF.

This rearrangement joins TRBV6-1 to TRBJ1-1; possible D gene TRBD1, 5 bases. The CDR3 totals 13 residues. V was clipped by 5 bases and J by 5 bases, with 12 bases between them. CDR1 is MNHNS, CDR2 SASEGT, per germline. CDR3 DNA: TGTGCCAGCAGTAGACTGGAGGGGACTGAAGCTTTCTTT. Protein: CASSRLEGTEAFF.

The CDR3 is CSAKATSDIYEQYF. DNA for the CDR3: TGCAGTGCTAAGGCGACTAGCGACATCTACGAGCAGTACTTC. The chain combines TRBV20-1 with TRBJ2-7; TRBD2 aligns across 8 bases. The V gene's germline CDR1 is DFQATT and CDR2 SNEGSKA (reference sequence). J lost 3 bases, V lost 4 bases, and 8 bases had no gene match. The CDR3 runs 14 residues.

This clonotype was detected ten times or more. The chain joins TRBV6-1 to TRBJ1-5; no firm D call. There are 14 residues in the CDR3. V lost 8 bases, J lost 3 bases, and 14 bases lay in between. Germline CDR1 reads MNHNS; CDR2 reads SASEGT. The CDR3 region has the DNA TGTGCCAGCGGCCGGCGTTGGGACAATCAGCCCCAGCATTTT. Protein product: CASGRRWDNQPQHF.

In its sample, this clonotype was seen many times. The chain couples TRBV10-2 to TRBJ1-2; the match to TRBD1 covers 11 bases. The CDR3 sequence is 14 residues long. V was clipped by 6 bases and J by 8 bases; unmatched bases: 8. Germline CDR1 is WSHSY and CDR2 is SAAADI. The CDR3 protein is CASRDGQGAWGYTF. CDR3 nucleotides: TGCGCCAGCAGAGACGGACAGGGGGCTTGGGGCTACACCTTC.

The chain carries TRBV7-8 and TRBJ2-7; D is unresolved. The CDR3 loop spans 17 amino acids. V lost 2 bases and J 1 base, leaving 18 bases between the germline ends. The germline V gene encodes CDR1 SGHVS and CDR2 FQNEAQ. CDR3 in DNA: TGTGCCAGCAGCTTAATGAGTGGGTCAGCCCCTTCCTACGAGCAGTACTTC. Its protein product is CASSLMSGSAPSYEQYF.

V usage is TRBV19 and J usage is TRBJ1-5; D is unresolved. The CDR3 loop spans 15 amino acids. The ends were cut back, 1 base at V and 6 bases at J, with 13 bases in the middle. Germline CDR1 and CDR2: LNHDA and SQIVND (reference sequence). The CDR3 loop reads CASSIARDRSQPQHF. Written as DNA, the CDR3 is TGTGCCAGTAGTATAGCGAGGGATAGAAGTCAGCCCCAGCATTTT.

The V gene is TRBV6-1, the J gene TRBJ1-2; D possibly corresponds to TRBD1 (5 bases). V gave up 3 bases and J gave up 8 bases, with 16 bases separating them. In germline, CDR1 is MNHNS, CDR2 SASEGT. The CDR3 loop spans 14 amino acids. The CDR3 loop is CASSDAGTPKGYTF. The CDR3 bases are TGTGCCAGCAGTGATGCCGGGACTCCAAAAGGCTACACCTTC.

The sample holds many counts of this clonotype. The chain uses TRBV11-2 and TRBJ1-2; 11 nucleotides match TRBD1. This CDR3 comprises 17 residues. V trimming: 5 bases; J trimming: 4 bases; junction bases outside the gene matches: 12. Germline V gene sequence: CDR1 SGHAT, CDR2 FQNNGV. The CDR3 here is CASSPSKGTGGFYGYTF. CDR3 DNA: TGTGCCAGCAGCCCATCGAAGGGGACAGGGGGATTCTATGGCTACACCTTC. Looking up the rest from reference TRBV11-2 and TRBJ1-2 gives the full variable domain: EAGVAQSPRYKIIEKRQSVAFWCNPISGHATLYWYQQILGQGPKLLIQFQNNGVVDDSQLPKDRFSAERLKGVDSTLKIQPAKLEDSAVYLCASSPSKGTGGFYGYTFGSGTRLTVV.

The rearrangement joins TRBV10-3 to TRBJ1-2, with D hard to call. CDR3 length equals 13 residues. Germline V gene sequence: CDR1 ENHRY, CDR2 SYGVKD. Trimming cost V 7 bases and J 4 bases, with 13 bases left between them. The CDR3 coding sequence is TGTGCCATCAAAGGTGCAGGCAGCTATGGCTACACCTTC. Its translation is CAIKGAGSYGYTF.

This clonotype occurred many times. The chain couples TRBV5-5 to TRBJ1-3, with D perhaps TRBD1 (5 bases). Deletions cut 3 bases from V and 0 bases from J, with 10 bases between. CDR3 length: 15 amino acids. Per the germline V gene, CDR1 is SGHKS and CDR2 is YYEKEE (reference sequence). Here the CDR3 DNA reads TGTGCCAGCAGCTGGGACGTAAACTCTGGAAACACCATATATTTT. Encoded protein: CASSWDVNSGNTIYF. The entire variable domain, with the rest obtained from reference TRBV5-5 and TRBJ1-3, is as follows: DAGVTQSPTHLIKTRGQQVTLRCSPISGHKSVSWYQQVLGQGPQFIFQYYEKEERGRGNFPDRFSARQFPNYSSELNVNALLLGDSALYLCASSWDVNSGNTIYFGEGSWLTVV.

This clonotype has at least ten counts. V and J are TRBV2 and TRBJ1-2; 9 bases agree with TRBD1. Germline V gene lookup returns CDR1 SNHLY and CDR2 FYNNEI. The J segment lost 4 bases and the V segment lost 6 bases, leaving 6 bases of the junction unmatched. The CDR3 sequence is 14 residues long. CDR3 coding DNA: TGTGCCAGCAGGAGGACAGGGGACCGCTATGGCTACACCTTC. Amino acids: CASRRTGDRYGYTF.

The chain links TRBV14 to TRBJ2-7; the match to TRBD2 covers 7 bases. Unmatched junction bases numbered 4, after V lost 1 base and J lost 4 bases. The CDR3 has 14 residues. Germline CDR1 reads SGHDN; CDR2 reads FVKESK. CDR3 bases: TGTGCCAGCAGCCAAGTAGGGGAGGGGTACGAGCAGTACTTC. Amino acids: CASSQVGEGYEQYF.

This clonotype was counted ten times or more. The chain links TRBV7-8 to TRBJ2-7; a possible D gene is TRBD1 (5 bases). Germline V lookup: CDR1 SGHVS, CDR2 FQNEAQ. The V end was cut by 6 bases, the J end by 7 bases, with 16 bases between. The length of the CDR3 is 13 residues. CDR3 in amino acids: CASSLQTDREQYF. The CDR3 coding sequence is TGTGCCAGCAGTCTTCAAACCGACAGAGAGCAGTACTTC.

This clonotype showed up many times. The chain's CDR3 is CASSRTMGLSETQYF. CDR3 sequence (DNA): TGTGCCAGCAGCCGGACAATGGGCCTTTCTGAGACCCAGTACTTC. The rearrangement joins TRBV6-1 to TRBJ2-5; D perhaps matches TRBD1 (5 bases). Germline V gives CDR1 MNHNS, CDR2 SASEGT. Trimming pared 6 bases from V and 5 bases from J, leaving 19 bases between. This CDR3 is built from 15 residues.